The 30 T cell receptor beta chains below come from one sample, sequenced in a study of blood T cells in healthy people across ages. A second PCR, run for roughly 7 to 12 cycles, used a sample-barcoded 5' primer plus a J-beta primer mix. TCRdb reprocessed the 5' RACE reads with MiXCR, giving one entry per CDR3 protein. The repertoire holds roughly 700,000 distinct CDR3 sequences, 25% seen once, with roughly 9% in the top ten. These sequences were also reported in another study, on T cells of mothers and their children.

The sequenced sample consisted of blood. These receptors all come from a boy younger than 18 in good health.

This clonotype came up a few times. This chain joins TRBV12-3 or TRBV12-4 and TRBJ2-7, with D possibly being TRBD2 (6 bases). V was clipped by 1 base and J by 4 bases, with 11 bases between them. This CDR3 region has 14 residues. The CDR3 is CASSLGLGLYEQYF. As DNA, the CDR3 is TGTGCCAGCAGTTTAGGACTAGGGCTTTACGAGCAGTACTTC.

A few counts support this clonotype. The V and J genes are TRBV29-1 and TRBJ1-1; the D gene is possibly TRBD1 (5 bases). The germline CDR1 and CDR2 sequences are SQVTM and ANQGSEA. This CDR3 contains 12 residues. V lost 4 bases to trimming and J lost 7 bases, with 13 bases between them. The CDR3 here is CSVGNGDGEAFF. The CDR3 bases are TGCAGCGTTGGGAACGGGGACGGTGAAGCTTTCTTT.

CDR3 loop: CASSLGGPAGYNEQFF. The CDR3 bases are TGTGCCAGCAGCCTAGGCGGTCCAGCCGGTTACAATGAGCAGTTCTTC. This chain uses TRBV7-9 with TRBJ2-1; no definite D call. The CDR3 totals 16 residues. Per the germline V gene, CDR1 is SEHNR and CDR2 is FQNEAQ (reference sequence). V was trimmed by 5 bases and J by 4 bases, leaving 18 bases between them.

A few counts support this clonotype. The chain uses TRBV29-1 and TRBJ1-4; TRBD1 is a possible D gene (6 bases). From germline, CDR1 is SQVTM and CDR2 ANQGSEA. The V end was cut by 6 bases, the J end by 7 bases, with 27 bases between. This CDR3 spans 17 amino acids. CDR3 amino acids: CSVGSVAGEGFGEKLFF. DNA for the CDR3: TGCAGCGTCGGATCGGTGGCAGGGGAAGGCTTTGGTGAAAAACTGTTTTTT.

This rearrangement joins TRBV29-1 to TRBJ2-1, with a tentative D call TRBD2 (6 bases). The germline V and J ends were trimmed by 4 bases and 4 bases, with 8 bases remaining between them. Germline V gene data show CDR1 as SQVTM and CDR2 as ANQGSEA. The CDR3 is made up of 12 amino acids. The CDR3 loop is CSVGGLYNEQFF. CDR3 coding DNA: TGCAGCGTTGGGGGACTTTACAATGAGCAGTTCTTC.

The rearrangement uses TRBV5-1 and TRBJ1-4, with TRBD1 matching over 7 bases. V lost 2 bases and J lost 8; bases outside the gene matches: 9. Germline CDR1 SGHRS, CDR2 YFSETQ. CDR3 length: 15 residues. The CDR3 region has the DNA TGCGCCAGCAGCTTCCTGGGGGACAGTGTGGAAAAACTGTTTTTT. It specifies CASSFLGDSVEKLFF.

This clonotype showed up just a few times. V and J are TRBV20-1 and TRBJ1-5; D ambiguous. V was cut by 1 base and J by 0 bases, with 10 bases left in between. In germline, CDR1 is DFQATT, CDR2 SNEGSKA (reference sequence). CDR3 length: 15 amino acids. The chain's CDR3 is CSARVRVGSNQPQHF. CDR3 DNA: TGCAGTGCTAGAGTCCGGGTGGGTAGCAATCAGCCCCAGCATTTT.

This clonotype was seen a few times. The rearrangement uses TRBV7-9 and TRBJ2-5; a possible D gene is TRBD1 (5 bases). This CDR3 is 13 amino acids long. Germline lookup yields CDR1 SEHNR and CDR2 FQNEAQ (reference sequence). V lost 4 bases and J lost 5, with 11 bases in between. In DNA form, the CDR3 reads TGTGCCAGCAGCTCGACAGACATTGAGACCCAGTACTTC. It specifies CASSSTDIETQYF.

The CDR3 spells CATERATNEKLFF. CDR3 bases: TGTGCCACGGAGAGGGCAACTAATGAAAAACTGTTTTTT. The chain has TRBV7-9 and TRBJ1-4; D remains ambiguous. The CDR3 totals 13 residues. Germline assignment: CDR1 SEHNR and CDR2 FQNEAQ (reference sequence). Trimming cost V 10 bases and J 0 bases, with 9 bases left between them. Drawing the rest from reference TRBV7-9 and TRBJ1-4, the complete variable domain is DTGVSQNPRHKITKRGQNVTFRCDPISEHNRLYWYRQTLGQGPEFLTYFQNEAQLEKSRLLSDRFSAERPKGSFSTLEIQRTEQGDSAMYLCATERATNEKLFFGSGTQLSVL.

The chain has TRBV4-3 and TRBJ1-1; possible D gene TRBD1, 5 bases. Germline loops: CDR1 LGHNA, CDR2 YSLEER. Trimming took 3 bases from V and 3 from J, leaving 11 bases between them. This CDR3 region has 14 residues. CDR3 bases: TGCGCCAGCAGCCAGTCGGCGGGGGACACTGAAGCTTTCTTT. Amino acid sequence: CASSQSAGDTEAFF.

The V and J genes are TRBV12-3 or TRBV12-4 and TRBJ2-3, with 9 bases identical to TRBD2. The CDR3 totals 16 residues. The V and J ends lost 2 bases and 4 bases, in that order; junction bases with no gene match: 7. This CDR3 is CASSLRREGPADTQYF. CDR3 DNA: TGTGCCAGCAGTTTAAGGCGGGAGGGTCCCGCAGATACGCAGTATTTT.

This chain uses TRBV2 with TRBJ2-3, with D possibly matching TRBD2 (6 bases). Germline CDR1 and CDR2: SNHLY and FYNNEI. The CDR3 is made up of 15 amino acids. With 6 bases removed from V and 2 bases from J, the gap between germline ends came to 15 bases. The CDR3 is CASSVSGQPTDTQYF. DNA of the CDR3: TGTGCCAGCAGCGTAAGCGGGCAGCCCACAGATACGCAGTATTTT.

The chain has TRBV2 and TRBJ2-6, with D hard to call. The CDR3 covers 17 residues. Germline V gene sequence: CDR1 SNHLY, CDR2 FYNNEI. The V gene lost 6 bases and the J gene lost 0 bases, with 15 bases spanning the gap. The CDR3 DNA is TGTGCCAGCAGCGCCGGGCCCAAATACTCTGGGGCCAACGTCCTGACTTTC. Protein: CASSAGPKYSGANVLTF.

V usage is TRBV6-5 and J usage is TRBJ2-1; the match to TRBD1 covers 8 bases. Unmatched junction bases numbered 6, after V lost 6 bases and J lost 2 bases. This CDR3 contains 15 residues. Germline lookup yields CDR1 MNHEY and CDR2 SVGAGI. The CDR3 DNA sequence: TGTGCCAGCAGAAAGGGACAGGAGACCTACAATGAGCAGTTCTTC. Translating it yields CASRKGQETYNEQFF.

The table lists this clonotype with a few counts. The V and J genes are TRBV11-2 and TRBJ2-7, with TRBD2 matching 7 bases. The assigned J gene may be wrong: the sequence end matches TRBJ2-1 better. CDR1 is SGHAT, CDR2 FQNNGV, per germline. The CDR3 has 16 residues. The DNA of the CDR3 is TGTGCCAGCAGCTTAGCGTCGGGGGGTGTTTCCTATGAGCAGTTCTTC. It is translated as CASSLASGGVSYEQFF.

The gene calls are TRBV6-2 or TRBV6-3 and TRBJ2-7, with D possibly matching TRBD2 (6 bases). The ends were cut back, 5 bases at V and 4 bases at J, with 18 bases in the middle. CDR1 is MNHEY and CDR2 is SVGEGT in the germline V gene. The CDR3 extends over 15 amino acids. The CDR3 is CASSRDGGSGYEQYF. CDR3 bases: TGTGCCAGCAGTCGCGACGGAGGGTCTGGGTACGAGCAGTACTTC.

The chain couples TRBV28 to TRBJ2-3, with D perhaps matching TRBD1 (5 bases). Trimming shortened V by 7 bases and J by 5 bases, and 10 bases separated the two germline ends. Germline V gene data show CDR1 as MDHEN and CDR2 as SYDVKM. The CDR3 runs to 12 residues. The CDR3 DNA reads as TGTGCCAGCACCCTTGACAGAGATACGCAGTATTTT. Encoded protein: CASTLDRDTQYF.

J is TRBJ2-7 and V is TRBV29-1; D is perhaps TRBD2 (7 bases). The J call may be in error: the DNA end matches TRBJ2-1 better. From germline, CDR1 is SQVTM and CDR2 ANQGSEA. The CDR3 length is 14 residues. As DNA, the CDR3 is TGCAGCGTTGAGGGGGGGGCGGGGAGCAATGAGCAGTTCTTC. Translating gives CSVEGGAGSNEQFF.

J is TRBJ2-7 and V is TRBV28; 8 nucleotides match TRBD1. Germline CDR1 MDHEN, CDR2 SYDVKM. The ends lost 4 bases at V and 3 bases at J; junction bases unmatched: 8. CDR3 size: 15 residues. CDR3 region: CASSSTGQANYEQYF. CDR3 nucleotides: TGTGCCAGCAGTTCAACGGGACAGGCGAACTACGAGCAGTACTTC.

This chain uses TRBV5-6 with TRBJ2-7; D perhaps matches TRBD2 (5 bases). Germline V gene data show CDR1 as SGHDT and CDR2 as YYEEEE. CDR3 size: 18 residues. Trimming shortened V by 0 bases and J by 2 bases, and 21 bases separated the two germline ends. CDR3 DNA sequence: TGTGCCAGCAGCTTGGATGCGGGCTACCCTCCTAGGGCCTACGAGCAGTACTTC. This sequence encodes CASSLDAGYPPRAYEQYF.

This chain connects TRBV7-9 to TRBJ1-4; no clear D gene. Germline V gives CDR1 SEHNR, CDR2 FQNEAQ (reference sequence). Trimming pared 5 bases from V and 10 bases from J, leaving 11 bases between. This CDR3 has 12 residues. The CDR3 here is CASSDERGKLFF. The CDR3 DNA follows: TGTGCCAGCAGCGATGAGCGGGGAAAACTGTTTTTT. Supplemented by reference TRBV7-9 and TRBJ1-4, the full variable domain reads DTGVSQNPRHKITKRGQNVTFRCDPISEHNRLYWYRQTLGQGPEFLTYFQNEAQLEKSRLLSDRFSAERPKGSFSTLEIQRTEQGDSAMYLCASSDERGKLFFGSGTQLSVL.

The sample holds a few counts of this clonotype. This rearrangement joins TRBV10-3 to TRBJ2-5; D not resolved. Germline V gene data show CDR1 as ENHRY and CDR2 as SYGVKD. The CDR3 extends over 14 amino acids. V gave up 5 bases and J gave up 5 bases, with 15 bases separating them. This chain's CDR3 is CAISSSDLGETQYF. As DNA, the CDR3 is TGTGCCATCAGTTCGTCCGACCTTGGGGAGACCCAGTACTTC.

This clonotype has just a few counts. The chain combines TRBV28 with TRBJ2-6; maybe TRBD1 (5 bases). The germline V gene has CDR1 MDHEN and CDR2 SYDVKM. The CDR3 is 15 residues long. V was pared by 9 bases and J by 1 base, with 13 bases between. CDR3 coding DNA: TGTGCCAGTAGGGGAAGCGCTTCTGGGGCCAACGTCCTGACTTTC. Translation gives CASRGSASGANVLTF.

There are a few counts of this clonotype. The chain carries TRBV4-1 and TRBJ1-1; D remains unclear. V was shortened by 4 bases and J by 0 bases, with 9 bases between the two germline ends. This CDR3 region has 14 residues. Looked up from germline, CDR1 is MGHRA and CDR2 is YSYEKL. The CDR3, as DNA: TGCGCCAGCAGCCGAAGAGGTGTGAACACTGAAGCTTTCTTT. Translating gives CASSRRGVNTEAFF.

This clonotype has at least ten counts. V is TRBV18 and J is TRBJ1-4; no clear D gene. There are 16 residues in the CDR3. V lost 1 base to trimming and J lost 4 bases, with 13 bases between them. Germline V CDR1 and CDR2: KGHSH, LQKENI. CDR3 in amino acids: CASSPQRTEYNEKLFF. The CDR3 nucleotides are TGTGCCAGCTCACCACAGAGGACCGAATATAATGAAAAACTGTTTTTT.

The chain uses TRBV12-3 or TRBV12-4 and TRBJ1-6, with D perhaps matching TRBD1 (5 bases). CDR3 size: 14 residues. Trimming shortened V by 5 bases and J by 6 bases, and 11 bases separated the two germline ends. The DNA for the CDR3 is TGTGCCAGCAGTGCCCCGGGGGGTAATTCACCCCTCCACTTT. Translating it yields CASSAPGGNSPLHF.

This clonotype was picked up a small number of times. CDR3 loop: CAVRGGDVNEQFF. The CDR3 bases are TGTGCCGTGCGGGGGGGGGATGTGAATGAGCAGTTCTTC. The chain employs TRBV12-3 or TRBV12-4 and TRBJ2-5, with 9 bases aligning to TRBD2. The J call may be faulty, since TRBJ2-1 better matches the DNA end. This CDR3 spans 13 amino acids.

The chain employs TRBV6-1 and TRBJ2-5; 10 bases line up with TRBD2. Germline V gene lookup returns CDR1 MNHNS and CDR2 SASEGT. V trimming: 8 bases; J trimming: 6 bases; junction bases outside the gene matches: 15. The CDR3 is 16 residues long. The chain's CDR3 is CASSWMGTSGVQTQYF. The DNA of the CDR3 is TGTGCCAGCTCCTGGATGGGTACTAGCGGGGTTCAGACCCAGTACTTC.

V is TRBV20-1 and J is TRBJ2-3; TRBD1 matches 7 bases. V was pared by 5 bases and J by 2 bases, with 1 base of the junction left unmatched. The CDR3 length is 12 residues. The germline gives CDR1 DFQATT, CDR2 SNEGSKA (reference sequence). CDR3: CSAQGVTDTQYF. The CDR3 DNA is TGCAGTGCTCAGGGGGTCACAGATACGCAGTATTTT.

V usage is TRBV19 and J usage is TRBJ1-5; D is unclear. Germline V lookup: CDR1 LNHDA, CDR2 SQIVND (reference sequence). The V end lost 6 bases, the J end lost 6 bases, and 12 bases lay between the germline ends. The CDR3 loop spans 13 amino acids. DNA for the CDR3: TGTGCCAGTAGCCTAGCTATCATTCAGCCCCAGCATTTT. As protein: CASSLAIIQPQHF.